These 30 T cell receptor beta chains were sequenced from one sample in a study of cytomegalovirus exposure and HLA in healthy donors. With 60 Vbeta and 13 Jbeta primers, the PCR was carried out. Produced via immunoSEQ multiplex PCR; TCRdb's table is partial and in-frame only. Its clone listing holds about 130,000 clones. The sequencing input was PBMCs. Source of these receptors: a man in his forties in good health and CMV-seronegative.

The CDR3 loop reads CASSIEDSAQDEQYF. The CDR3 DNA reads TGTGCCAGCAGCATAGAGGACAGTGCCCAAGACGAGCAGTACTTC. The gene calls are TRBV13 and TRBJ2-5, with D perhaps TRBD1 (6 bases). The assigned J gene may be wrong: the sequence end matches TRBJ2-7 better. Germline lookup yields CDR1 PRHDT and CDR2 FYEKMQ (reference sequence). This CDR3 region has 15 residues.

The rearrangement uses TRBV10-3 and TRBJ2-3; TRBD2 matches at 11 bases. In germline, CDR1 is ENHRY, CDR2 SYGVKD. The V gene end was trimmed by 4 bases and the J gene end by 0 bases; junction bases not matched to a gene: 6. The CDR3 runs 17 residues. Here the CDR3 reads CAISGSGRDLSTDTQYF. CDR3 sequence (DNA): TGTGCCATCAGTGGTAGCGGGAGGGACTTGAGCACAGATACGCAGTATTTT.

The V call is TRBV11-2, the J call TRBJ2-7, with 8 bases aligning to TRBD2. The germline CDR1 and CDR2 sequences are SGHAT and FQNNGV. The ends lost 5 bases at V and 2 bases at J; junction bases unmatched: 5. This CDR3 comprises 14 residues. The DNA of the CDR3 is TGTGCCAGCAGCCCAACTAGCGGTACCTACGAGCAGTACTTC. It specifies CASSPTSGTYEQYF.

CDR3 sequence reads: CASTEGIGYTF. As DNA, the CDR3 is TGTGCCAGTACAGAGGGAATCGGCTACACCTTC. The chain couples TRBV19 to TRBJ1-2; no reliable D call. Germline loops: CDR1 LNHDA, CDR2 SQIVND (reference sequence). Trimming shortened V by 7 bases and J by 8 bases, and 11 bases separated the two germline ends. The CDR3 is made up of 11 amino acids.

V usage is TRBV29-1 and J usage is TRBJ2-3; D is possibly TRBD1 (6 bases). CDR1 is SQVTM and CDR2 is ANQGSEA in the germline V gene. This CDR3 is built from 14 residues. Trimming took 2 bases from V and 0 from J, leaving 9 bases between them. CDR3 nucleotides: TGCAGCGTTGAATCAGGACAGAGCACAGATACGCAGTATTTT. This encodes CSVESGQSTDTQYF.

CDR3 region: CAWSITSGRGETQYF. CDR3 DNA: TGTGCCTGGAGTATAACTAGCGGGAGAGGGGAGACCCAGTACTTC. This chain joins TRBV30 and TRBJ2-5; 11 bases line up with TRBD2. The CDR3 loop spans 15 amino acids. Losses at the gene ends were 2 bases for V and 5 bases for J; bases not matched to a gene: 7. Germline values: CDR1 GTSNPN, CDR2 SVGIG (reference sequence).

The J gene is TRBJ1-4, the V gene TRBV7-8, with D tentatively TRBD1 (5 bases). Trimming left V 2 bases short and J 0 bases short, with 13 bases between. Germline CDR1 reads SGHVS; CDR2 reads FQNEAQ. CDR3 length: 17 amino acids. The CDR3 region has the DNA TGTGCCAGCAGCTTATCTTCAGGGCCCTCAACTAATGAAAAACTGTTTTTT. Its translation: CASSLSSGPSTNEKLFF.

The gene calls are TRBV27 and TRBJ2-7; D is uncertain. The CDR3 is made up of 13 amino acids. Per germline, CDR1 MNHEY and CDR2 SMNVEV (reference sequence). The germline V and J ends were trimmed by 7 bases and 0 bases, with 10 bases remaining between them. CDR3 DNA: TGTGCCAGCACCAAGCCTATCTCCTACGAGCAGTACTTC. Amino acids: CASTKPISYEQYF.

The J gene is TRBJ1-1, the V gene TRBV7-2; TRBD1 is a possible D gene (6 bases). Germline V gives CDR1 SGHTA, CDR2 FQGNSA. The CDR3 has 15 amino acids. Trimming removed 3 bases from V and 1 base from J, with 12 bases in between. The CDR3 loop is CASSFTGTTNTEAFF. As DNA, the CDR3 is TGTGCCAGCAGCTTTACCGGGACAACGAACACTGAAGCTTTCTTT.

This rearrangement joins TRBV6-4 to TRBJ2-3, with a weak D call TRBD2 (5 bases). The V gene lost 0 bases and the J gene lost 0 bases, with 7 bases spanning the gap. Germline V CDR1 and CDR2: MRHNA, SNTAGT. The CDR3 length is 15 residues. The CDR3 is CASSDSLASTDTQYF. CDR3 nucleotides: TGTGCCAGCAGTGACTCGCTAGCTAGCACAGATACGCAGTATTTT.

The rearrangement joins TRBV6-1 to TRBJ1-6; D remains ambiguous. Germline values: CDR1 MNHNS, CDR2 SASEGT. CDR3 size: 13 residues. Trimming left V 3 bases short and J 10 bases short, with 10 bases between. CDR3 region: CASSDGGRSPLHF. CDR3 nucleotides: TGTGCCAGCAGTGATGGAGGGAGGTCACCCCTCCACTTT.

The chain has TRBV5-6 and TRBJ2-3; 9 bases agree with TRBD2. Per the germline V gene, CDR1 is SGHDT and CDR2 is YYEEEE. This CDR3 comprises 16 residues. The V gene end was trimmed by 0 bases and the J gene end by 5 bases; junction bases not matched to a gene: 7. The CDR3 nucleotides read TGTGCCAGCAGCTTGGGACTAGCGGAAAGGTTAGATACGCAGTATTTT. Residues: CASSLGLAERLDTQYF.

The V gene is TRBV5-4, the J gene TRBJ2-7; TRBD1 matches at 9 bases. The germline CDR1 and CDR2 sequences are SGHNT and YYREEE (reference sequence). After removal of 2 bases from V and 3 bases from J, the junction contained 3 bases not matched to a gene. The CDR3 consists of 14 residues. The CDR3 DNA reads TGTGCCAGCAGCTTTCCGGACAGGGGCTACGAGCAGTACTTC. Translating gives CASSFPDRGYEQYF. Full variable domain (rest looked up from reference TRBV5-4 and TRBJ2-7): ETGVTQSPTHLIKTRGQQVTLRCSSQSGHNTVSWYQQALGQGPQFIFQYYREEENGRGNFPPRFSGLQFPNYSSELNVNALELDDSALYLCASSFPDRGYEQYFGPGTRLTVT.

V and J are TRBV10-3 and TRBJ2-7, with D tentatively TRBD1 (5 bases). The V gene's germline CDR1 is ENHRY and CDR2 SYGVKD. Deletions cut 9 bases from V and 5 bases from J, with 17 bases between. The CDR3 length is 13 residues. The CDR3 nucleotides are TGTGCCATTTTCGCAGGGCAGGGCCACGAGCAGTACTTC. It codes for CAIFAGQGHEQYF.

This chain connects TRBV7-9 to TRBJ2-1; D gene ambiguous. This CDR3 region has 15 residues. The ends were cut back, 1 base at V and 9 bases at J, with 16 bases in the middle. Per the germline V gene, CDR1 is SEHNR and CDR2 is FQNEAQ (reference sequence). Here the CDR3 DNA reads TGTGCCAGCAGCTTAGAAGGTAACCAGGTGGCTGAGCAGTTCTTC. It is translated as CASSLEGNQVAEQFF.

The J gene is TRBJ2-1, the V gene TRBV28; 8 bases map to TRBD2. Germline V gene data show CDR1 as MDHEN and CDR2 as SYDVKM. The CDR3 spans 17 residues. V was clipped by 2 bases and J by 7 bases; unmatched bases: 13. CDR3 nucleotides: TGTGCCAGCAGTTTAGGAAACGGGGTAGCGGGAAAAAATGAGCAGTTCTTC. Amino acids: CASSLGNGVAGKNEQFF.

The chain employs TRBV28 and TRBJ1-3; no definite D call. V was cut by 2 bases and J by 9 bases, with 11 bases left in between. Germline assignment: CDR1 MDHEN and CDR2 SYDVKM. The CDR3 contains 13 residues. The CDR3 loop is CASSLGGSVTIYF. In DNA, the CDR3 is TGTGCCAGCAGTTTAGGAGGGTCAGTCACCATATATTTT.

This chain joins TRBV6-1 and TRBJ2-7; 9 bases are shared with TRBD1. The CDR3 sequence is 14 residues long. Germline CDR1 and CDR2: MNHNS and SASEGT. The ends lost 6 bases at V and 3 bases at J; junction bases unmatched: 6. The CDR3 DNA reads as TGTGCCAGCAGACGAACAGGGGGCGGCTACGAGCAGTACTTC. Its protein is CASRRTGGGYEQYF.

The chain couples TRBV30 to TRBJ1-6; maybe TRBD1 (5 bases). V was pared by 4 bases and J by 14 bases, with 21 bases between. The CDR3 has 14 amino acids. CDR1 and CDR2 from the germline V gene are GTSNPN and SVGIG (reference sequence). The CDR3 DNA is TGTGCCTGGACCATGGGACTGGCGAACGGAGCCCTCCACTTT. Encoded protein: CAWTMGLANGALHF.

V and J are TRBV5-1 and TRBJ1-5; D is possibly TRBD1 (6 bases). V lost 1 base, J lost 8 bases, and 13 bases lay in between. CDR3 length equals 14 residues. CDR1 and CDR2 from the germline V gene are SGHRS and YFSETQ. The CDR3 nucleotides read TGCGCCAGCAGCTTGCAAGGGGGGGGAGAGCCCCAGCATTTT. This translates into CASSLQGGGEPQHF.

The chain combines TRBV5-5 with TRBJ2-7; D is unclear. Trimming left V 0 bases short and J 0 bases short, with 7 bases between. Per germline, CDR1 SGHKS and CDR2 YYEKEE (reference sequence). This CDR3 has 14 amino acids. CDR3 sequence: CASSLDRNSYEQYF. Written as DNA, the CDR3 is TGTGCCAGCAGCTTGGACAGAAACTCCTACGAGCAGTACTTC.

The V and J genes are TRBV2 and TRBJ1-2; no clear D. The CDR3 totals 12 residues. Between the trimmed V and J ends, which lost 8 bases and 8 bases, there was a span of 15 bases. Germline-derived CDR1 and CDR2 are SNHLY and FYNNEI. The DNA for the CDR3 is TGTGCCAGCGCCCGGTCGCAGGCCGGCTACACCTTC. This gives the protein CASARSQAGYTF.

The chain combines TRBV7-3 with TRBJ2-5; 10 positions match TRBD1. The CDR3 consists of 15 residues. CDR1 is SGHTA and CDR2 is FQGTGA in the germline V gene. V lost 0 bases and J lost 3; bases outside the gene matches: 1. CDR3 loop: CASSLTGTGEETQYF. In DNA form, the CDR3 reads TGTGCCAGCAGCTTAACAGGGACAGGGGAAGAGACCCAGTACTTC.

The gene calls are TRBV5-4 and TRBJ2-1; 10 bases match TRBD2. With 4 bases clipped from V and 6 bases from J, the junction kept 7 bases outside the gene matches. CDR1 is SGHNT, CDR2 YYREEE, per germline (reference sequence). CDR3 size: 15 residues. The CDR3 protein is CASSVSGRGINEQFF. In nucleotides, the CDR3 is TGTGCCAGCAGCGTCAGCGGGAGGGGTATCAATGAGCAGTTCTTC.

The rearrangement uses TRBV15 and TRBJ2-4; a possible D gene is TRBD1 (8 bases). V gave up 2 bases and J gave up 7 bases, with 18 bases separating them. CDR1 and CDR2 from the germline V gene are LNHNV and YYDKDF (reference sequence). The CDR3 runs to 16 residues. The CDR3 nucleotides read TGTGCCACCAGCAGACCGGGCGACAGGGGAGGGAACATTCAGTACTTC. Translated, it gives CATSRPGDRGGNIQYF.

The rearrangement joins TRBV19 to TRBJ2-2, with D possibly TRBD1 on 6 matching bases. The CDR3 contains 15 residues. V was trimmed by 10 bases and J by 2 bases, leaving 17 bases between them. Germline assignment: CDR1 LNHDA and CDR2 SQIVND (reference sequence). CDR3 nucleotides: TGTGCCACTGCCTTACAGGGTCGTAACACCGGGGAGCTGTTTTTT. This gives the protein CATALQGRNTGELFF.

This chain joins TRBV18 and TRBJ2-5; D remains unclear. CDR3 length: 13 residues. Germline CDR1 and CDR2: KGHSH and LQKENI. V was pared by 0 bases and J by 3 bases, with 5 bases between. The CDR3 coding sequence is TGTGCCAGCTCACCACCGTCGGAAGAGACCCAGTACTTC. Protein product: CASSPPSEETQYF.

The CDR3 region is CASSLLGSDREWDTDTQYF. The CDR3 DNA follows: TGTGCCAGCAGTTTATTGGGATCGGACAGGGAATGGGACACAGATACGCAGTATTTT. The rearrangement joins TRBV28 to TRBJ2-3, with 8 bases matching TRBD1. The CDR3 runs 19 residues. V shed 1 base, J shed 2 bases, and the junction held 14 bases outside the gene matches. Looked up from germline, CDR1 is MDHEN and CDR2 is SYDVKM.

The chain uses TRBV9 and TRBJ2-3, with unresolved D. With 5 bases removed from V and 5 bases from J, the gap between germline ends came to 12 bases. Germline V gives CDR1 SGDLS, CDR2 YYNGEE. This CDR3 has 13 amino acids. The CDR3 nucleotides are TGTGCCAGCAGTCGTAGAGTGCAAGATACGCAGTATTTT. Translating gives CASSRRVQDTQYF.

The chain has TRBV9 and TRBJ2-7; 14 nucleotides line up with TRBD2. In germline, CDR1 is SGDLS, CDR2 YYNGEE. Trimming at V came to 4 bases and at J to 3 bases, leaving 6 bases not matched to a gene. The CDR3 is 16 residues long. The DNA for the CDR3 is TGTGCCAGCAGCTTAACCGGGACTAGCGGGAGCTACGAGCAGTACTTC. Translation gives CASSLTGTSGSYEQYF.